The 30 T cell receptor beta chains in this list originate from one sample, sequenced in a study of tumor-infiltrating lymphocytes in primary liver carcinoma. From unsorted bulk tissue weighing about 17-30 mg, DNA and RNA were co-extracted. TCR beta cDNA was made from roughly 450 ng total RNA with a constant-region primer. Slightly modified ARM-PCR with three nested multiplex PCR rounds yielded TCR beta libraries. Investigators reported that the first two PCR rounds, at about 11 cycles each, used TRBV1-TRBV30 forward primers with a C-beta reverse primer. From the multiplex PCR reads, TCRdb called clonotypes with MiXCR, one entry per CDR3 protein. This sample has approximately 110,000 distinct CDR3 sequences, with 55% to 75% found just once. The material sequenced was liver tumor tissue from sampling region 3. Subset meaning: tumor region T3, left-lateral pole. Receptor source: a woman aged 60-75 years with primary liver carcinoma and hepatitis B virus infection.

Of note for this clonotype: Its ends do not fully match the called genes, so a read error is possible. The genes are TRBV28 and TRBJ1-2; D gene ambiguous. CDR1 and CDR2 from the germline V gene are MDHEN and SYDVKM. CDR3 length: 13 amino acids. The CDR3 DNA follows: TGTTCCAGCAGTTTACCGCGGTCCTATGGCTACACCTTC. Its translation: CSSSLPRSYGYTF.

The rearrangement links TRBV6-5 to TRBJ1-1; TRBD1 matches 7 bases. V shed 9 bases, J shed 3 bases, and the junction held 10 bases outside the gene matches. The CDR3 is 14 residues long. The V gene's germline CDR1 is MNHEY and CDR2 SVGAGI. CDR3 in amino acids: CARWTTGWDTEAFF. CDR3 DNA: TGTGCCAGGTGGACGACAGGGTGGGACACTGAAGCTTTCTTT.

Details on this clonotype: One end of the junction fails to match germline, which may point to a read error. The V and J genes are TRBV11-3 and TRBJ2-1; TRBD2 aligns across 10 bases. The germline V gene encodes CDR1 SGHNT and CDR2 YENEEA. The CDR3 is made up of 15 amino acids. The CDR3, as DNA: TGTGCCAGCATCGTAGGAACTAGCGGGAAGCTTGAGCGGTTCTTC. Its translation: CASIVGTSGKLERFF. The full variable domain, in which reference TRBV11-3 and TRBJ2-1 provide the parts outside the CDR3, is EAGVVQSPRYKIIEKKQPVAFWCNPISGHNTLYWYLQNLGQGPELLIRYENEEAVDDSQLPKDRFSAERLKGVDSTLKIQPAELGDSAVYLCASIVGTSGKLERFFGPGTRLTVL.

A remark on this clonotype: One base away lies a much larger clone, so this may be a sequencing read error. Given the absence of the conserved phenylalanine or tryptophan at the CDR3 end, a read error is likely. The V and J genes are TRBV29-1 and TRBJ2-1; tentative D call: TRBD2 (6 bases). Trimming pared 7 bases from V and 0 bases from J, leaving 13 bases between. CDR3 length: 14 residues. Germline assignment: CDR1 SQVTM and CDR2 ANQGSEA. In DNA, the CDR3 is TGCAGCGCCTCGGTCGGGAGCTCCTACAATGAGCAGTTCCTC. Encoded protein: CSASVGSSYNEQFL.

This clonotype ranks as medium-sized. The J gene is TRBJ2-2, the V gene TRBV11-2; possible D gene TRBD1, 5 bases. The germline V gene has CDR1 SGHAT and CDR2 FQNNGV. CDR3 length: 14 amino acids. V was trimmed by 8 bases and J by 0 bases, leaving 10 bases between them. The CDR3 reads CASQGHTNTGELFF. The CDR3 DNA reads as TGTGCCAGCCAAGGACATACGAACACCGGGGAGCTGTTTTTT.

A few counts support this clonotype. A junction boundary mismatches the germline segment, possibly from a read error. The V call is TRBV11-1, the J call TRBJ2-6; a weak D match, TRBD2 (6 bases). This CDR3 comprises 17 residues. Germline lookup yields CDR1 SGHAT and CDR2 FQDESV (reference sequence). The CDR3 coding sequence is TGTGCCGGCAGCGCCAGGACGGGGACTCCTGGGGCCAACGTCCTGACTTTC. It yields the protein CAGSARTGTPGANVLTF.

On this clonotype itself: Relative to the germline gene, one junction end is altered; a read error may explain this. The chain employs TRBV6-5 and TRBJ1-1; 12 bases match TRBD1. Germline CDR1 is MNHEY and CDR2 is SVGAGI. CDR3 length: 15 residues. CDR3 nucleotide sequence: TGTGCTAGCAGGGGACAGGGGGCGCTGGGTACTGAAGCTTTCTTT. Amino acids: CASRGQGALGTEAFF.

Details on this clonotype: Mismatch with germline at one junction end may stem from a read error. The chain has TRBV2 and TRBJ2-7; D may match TRBD1 or TRBD2 (6 bases each). This CDR3 comprises 14 residues. Germline loops: CDR1 SNHLY, CDR2 FYNNEI. This CDR3 reads CTSSEGGRISEQYF. The CDR3 DNA reads as TGTACCAGCAGTGAAGGGGGGCGCATCTCGGAGCAGTACTTC.

Concerning this clonotype: Here the CDR3 omits its conserved ending phenylalanine or tryptophan, so a read error is the likely source. The V call is TRBV11-1, the J call TRBJ2-2; D is unclear. The V end was cut by 8 bases, the J end by 3 bases, with 13 bases between. The germline V gene has CDR1 SGHAT and CDR2 FQDESV (reference sequence). The CDR3 is 14 amino acids. In DNA form, the CDR3 reads TGTGCCAGCGGACCGAGCATTGACACCGGGGAGCTGTTTTAT. Protein product: CASGPSIDTGELFY.

V is TRBV11-3 and J is TRBJ2-5; D is possibly TRBD1 or TRBD2 (6 bases each). CDR1 is SGHNT, CDR2 YENEEA, per germline. The CDR3 covers 16 residues. The ends were cut back, 5 bases at V and 13 bases at J, with 29 bases in the middle. This chain's CDR3 is CASSASRTTSPGARYF. DNA for the CDR3: TGTGCCAGCAGCGCCTCCAGGACTACCTCGCCGGGGGCCCGGTACTTC.

Of note for this clonotype: This may be a read error: a much more frequent sequence differs by one nucleotide. The chain joins TRBV7-8 to TRBJ2-3; D gene ambiguous. CDR1 is SGHVS, CDR2 FQNEAQ, per germline. This CDR3 contains 14 residues. V was trimmed by 0 bases and J by 0 bases, leaving 4 bases between them. The CDR3 loop reads CASSLAWSTDTQYF. CDR3 nucleotides: TGTGCCAGCAGCTTAGCCTGGAGCACAGATACGCAGTATTTT.

A word on this clonotype: A much larger clone sits a single nucleotide away, making a read error possible. The chain links TRBV5-5 to TRBJ2-2, with 7 bases aligning to TRBD2. J lost 1 base, V lost 6 bases, and 9 bases had no gene match. There are 16 residues in the CDR3. Germline assignment: CDR1 SGHKS and CDR2 YYEKEE (reference sequence). Written as DNA, the CDR3 is TGTGCCAGCAACTTTTGGGCTAGCGGGAACACCGGGGAGCTGTTTTTT. Translating it yields CASNFWASGNTGELFF.

CDR3 sequence reads: CSVPQSGAKETQYF. In nucleotides, the CDR3 is TGCAGCGTCCCTCAATCAGGGGCAAAAGAGACCCAGTACTTC. The chain uses TRBV29-1 and TRBJ2-5; weak D call: TRBD1 (6 bases). The CDR3 runs 14 residues. Looked up from germline, CDR1 is SQVTM and CDR2 is ANQGSEA. With 6 bases removed from V and 3 bases from J, the gap between germline ends came to 17 bases.

Worth noting for this clonotype: The CDR3 does not end in the conserved phenylalanine or tryptophan, so this is likely a read error. This rearrangement joins TRBV5-4 to TRBJ1-4; D ambiguous. Germline V gene lookup returns CDR1 SGHNT and CDR2 YYREEE (reference sequence). Trimming cost V 6 bases and J 14 bases, with 17 bases left between them. This CDR3 contains 12 residues. This chain's CDR3 is CASNFPEGTLFS. The CDR3 DNA is TGTGCCAGCAACTTCCCCGAAGGCACTCTGTTTTCT.

Details on this clonotype: This may be a read error, as it is one base from a much larger clone. This CDR3 fails to terminate in the conserved phenylalanine or tryptophan, so it likely reflects a read error. This chain links TRBV5-1 with TRBJ1-1; weak D call: TRBD1 (5 bases). V was trimmed by 3 bases and J by 2 bases, leaving 11 bases between them. This CDR3 has 14 amino acids. CDR1 SGHRS and CDR2 YFSETQ come from the germline V gene. The CDR3 DNA follows: TGCGCCAGCAGCTGGGGCAGGGTAAACACTGAAGCTTTCCTT. It specifies CASSWGRVNTEAFL.

The chain is built from TRBV11-2 and TRBJ2-7, with 8 bases fitting TRBD2. The CDR3 covers 17 residues. The germline CDR1 and CDR2 sequences are SGHAT and FQNNGV. Trimming at V came to 5 bases and at J to 2 bases, leaving 14 bases not matched to a gene. Here the CDR3 DNA reads TGTGCCAGCAGCCCCGACCTTCCTCGGGAGGGCCCCTACGAGCAGTACTTC. Translation gives CASSPDLPREGPYEQYF.

Details on this clonotype: The conserved phenylalanine or tryptophan is not found at the CDR3 terminus, so this likely reflects a read error. The DNA is omitted, as the CDR3 cannot be located on it reliably, and the CDR3 follows TCRdb's listing. The V and J genes are TRBV11-2 and TRBJ2-6; TRBD1 is taken as the D call from the table, unchecked against the DNA. The CDR3 length equals 14 residues, ends included. In germline, CDR1 is SGHAT, CDR2 FQNNGV. The CDR3 loop is CASSTVTGANALIS.

This clonotype was detected only a few times. V and J are TRBV2 and TRBJ1-5, with a tentative D call TRBD1 (6 bases). V was shortened by 5 bases and J by 6 bases, with 14 bases between the two germline ends. This CDR3 is 14 amino acids long. The germline V gene has CDR1 SNHLY and CDR2 FYNNEI. CDR3 sequence reads: CASSRGGRSQPQHF. Here the CDR3 DNA reads TGTGCCAGCAGTAGGGGGGGGAGAAGTCAGCCCCAGCATTTT.

With regard to this clonotype: One end of the junction does not line up with germline, which may come from a read error. The chain recombines TRBV11-1 with TRBJ2-6; perhaps D is TRBD1 or TRBD2 (5 bases each). This CDR3 is built from 16 residues. The germline gives CDR1 SGHAT, CDR2 FQDESV (reference sequence). The CDR3 region has the DNA TGTGCCAGCAGCTTCACGGCGGGCTCTGGGGCCAACGCCCTGACTTTC. Translation gives CASSFTAGSGANALTF.

In the case of this clonotype: Sequence at one end of the junction differs from germline and may be a read error. The chain carries TRBV7-7 and TRBJ2-2; D is unclear. Germline assignment: CDR1 SSHAT and CDR2 FNYEAQ (reference sequence). This CDR3 region has 12 residues. For the CDR3, the DNA is TGTGCTAGCAGCTTAGAGTCGGGGGAGCTGTTTTTT. Protein: CASSLESGELFF.

On this clonotype itself: One junction end disagrees with the germline gene, perhaps due to a read error. The chain carries TRBV14 and TRBJ2-7; D gene unclear. The CDR3 is made up of 14 amino acids. The germline gives CDR1 SGHDN, CDR2 FVKESK. In DNA form, the CDR3 reads TGTGCCAGCAGCCAGGTAGACGGATCCTACGAGCACTACTTC. Translated, it gives CASSQVDGSYEHYF. Combining the CDR3 with reference TRBV14 and TRBJ2-7 gives the whole variable domain EAGVTQFPSHSVIEKGQTVTLRCDPISGHDNLYWYRRVMGKEIKFLLHFVKESKQDESGMPNNRFLAERTGGTYSTLKVQPAELEDSGVYFCASSQVDGSYEHYFGPGTRLTVT.

Comment on this clonotype: The junction and the germline gene differ at one end; a read error may be behind it. The V and J genes are TRBV28 and TRBJ2-7; D possibly corresponds to TRBD2 (6 bases). This CDR3 has 14 amino acids. CDR1 MDHEN and CDR2 SYDVKM come from the germline V gene. This CDR3 reads CASSLPWDSREQYF. CDR3 bases: TGTGCCAGCAGTTTACCCTGGGACTCCAGGGAGCAATACTTC.

This clonotype has a count of ten or more. V is TRBV12-3 or TRBV12-4 and J is TRBJ1-4; D is possibly TRBD1 (6 bases). Deletions cut 6 bases from V and 3 bases from J, with 11 bases between. The length of the CDR3 is 14 residues. CDR3 in amino acids: CASRPTGPNEKLFF. The CDR3 nucleotides are TGTGCCAGCAGACCTACAGGGCCTAATGAAAAACTGTTTTTT.

Of note for this clonotype: The missing conserved phenylalanine or tryptophan at the end of this CDR3 makes a read error likely. The chain recombines TRBV11-1 with TRBJ2-2, with unresolved D. Germline CDR1 reads SGHAT; CDR2 reads FQDESV (reference sequence). V lost 10 bases and J lost 3, with 15 bases in between. The CDR3 is 14 amino acids. The CDR3 coding sequence is TGTGCCATCAGACCGATCCTTGACACCGGGGAGCTGTTTTCT. Amino acids: CAIRPILDTGELFS.

A remark on this clonotype: This may come from a read error, since a much larger clone is one base off. The CDR3 ends on some other residue instead of the conserved phenylalanine or tryptophan, so this is likely a read error. The chain uses TRBV28 and TRBJ2-7; D ambiguous. This CDR3 has 10 residues. The V and J ends lost 3 bases and 7 bases respectively, with 4 bases between them. From germline, CDR1 is MDHEN and CDR2 SYDVKM. This chain's CDR3 is CASSLWEQYI. The CDR3 nucleotides read TGTGCCAGCAGTTTGTGGGAGCAGTACATC.

As to this clonotype: The junction does not match germline at one end; this may be a read error. This chain joins TRBV11-3 and TRBJ2-4; TRBD2 aligns across 8 bases. This CDR3 is built from 18 residues. Per germline, CDR1 SGHNT and CDR2 YENEEA. CDR3: CASSPARLARGWENIQYF. The CDR3 coding sequence is TGTGCCAGCAGCCCGGCCCGACTAGCGAGAGGGTGGGAAAACATACAGTACTTC.

The chain links TRBV18 to TRBJ2-2, with TRBD2 matching 8 bases. The CDR3 is 16 amino acids. Trimming cost V 4 bases and J 0 bases; bases outside gene matches: 4. Germline V gene lookup returns CDR1 KGHSH and CDR2 LQKENI. In DNA, the CDR3 is TGTGCCAGCTCACTGCGTAGCGGGGCGAACACCGGGGAGCTGTTTTTT. Translated, it gives CASSLRSGANTGELFF.

The table lists this clonotype with a few counts. Mismatch with germline at one junction end may stem from a read error. The chain is built from TRBV5-1 and TRBJ2-5; D remains unclear. Per the germline V gene, CDR1 is SGHRS and CDR2 is YFSETQ. There are 15 residues in the CDR3. The chain's CDR3 is CASSLTVTLQEAQYF. CDR3 nucleotide sequence: TGCGCCAGCAGCTTGACAGTTACCCTCCAAGAGGCCCAGTACTTC.

This rearrangement joins TRBV6-2 or TRBV6-3 to TRBJ2-7; 7 positions agree with TRBD2. Germline lookup yields CDR1 MNHEY and CDR2 SVGEGT. V lost 5 bases and J lost 3; bases outside the gene matches: 13. There are 16 residues in the CDR3. The CDR3 DNA reads TGTGCCAGCAGTCCTGAGAGTGCGGGAGCGAACTACGAGCAGTACTTC. Amino acid sequence: CASSPESAGANYEQYF.

In regard to this clonotype: In this CDR3 the conserved last residue, phenylalanine or tryptophan, is missing, so a read error is likely. The chain couples TRBV6-5 to TRBJ1-2; no firm D call. Germline V gene data show CDR1 as MNHEY and CDR2 as SVGAGI. Trimming removed 4 bases at V and 4 bases at J, with 7 bases between. The CDR3 contains 12 residues. The CDR3 reads CASSCSGYGYTL. The CDR3 DNA is TGTGCCAGCAGTTGCTCAGGCTATGGCTACACCCTC.